This TCR beta chain was captured by sequencing in a study of shared clonotypes between healthy human individuals. Points from the study as a whole: Estimated clonotype richness was generally higher in naive than memory subsets.

Clones were sequenced by immunoSEQ multiplex PCR, and TCRdb holds only the in-frame ones, with some missing. Here the sample spans about 2.5 million clones, just under 95% being singletons. This clone was observed once. Its antigen remains unidentified. The CDR3 is 14 residues long. The germline gives CDR1 LNHDA, CDR2 SQIVND (reference sequence). Trimming cost V 6 bases and J 0 bases, with 12 bases left between them. The chain links TRBV19 to TRBJ2-7; D might be TRBD1 (6 bases). The sequenced sample was naive CD4+ T cells from PBMCs. Subset described: CD45RA+ positively selected. This clonotype originated in a man younger than 30 in good health. Some clones in this sample may be carry-over from other donors' samples. The CDR3 bases are TGTGCCAGTAGCAAGATGACAGGCTCCTACGAGCAGTACTTC. Translating gives CASSKMTGSYEQYF. The full variable domain, completed using reference TRBV19 and TRBJ2-7, is DGGITQSPKYLFRKEGQNVTLSCEQNLNHDAMYWYRQDPGQGLRLIYYSQIVNDFQKGDIAEGYSVSREKKESFPLTVTSAQKNPTAFYLCASSKMTGSYEQYFGPGTRLTVT.